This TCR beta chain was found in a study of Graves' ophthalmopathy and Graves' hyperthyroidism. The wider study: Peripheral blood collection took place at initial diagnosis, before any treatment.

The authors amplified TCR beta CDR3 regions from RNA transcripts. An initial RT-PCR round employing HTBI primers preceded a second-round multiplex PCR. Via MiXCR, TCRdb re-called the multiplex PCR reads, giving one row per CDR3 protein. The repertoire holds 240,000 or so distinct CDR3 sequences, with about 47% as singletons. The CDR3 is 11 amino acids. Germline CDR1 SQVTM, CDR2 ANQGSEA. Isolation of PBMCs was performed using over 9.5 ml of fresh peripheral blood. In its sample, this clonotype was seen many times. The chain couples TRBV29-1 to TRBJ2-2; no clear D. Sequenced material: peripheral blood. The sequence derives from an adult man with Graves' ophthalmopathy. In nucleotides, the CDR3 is TGCTCTGTGGGGAACACCGGGGAGCTGTTTTTT. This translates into CSVGNTGELFF.